Presented here are 30 T cell receptor beta chains from one specimen sequenced in a study of CD8+ T cells in alopecia areata. Indicated treatment: oral pan-JAK inhibitor, 5-10 mg twice daily. After isolation, RNA underwent reverse transcription to generate cDNA as the sequencing template. Method: immunoSEQ multiplex PCR; TCRdb's copy keeps in-frame clones and lacks some. Among 75,000 to 100,000 clones listed, over 70% were seen once. This sample comprised CD8+ T cells sorted from blood, obtained around week 46, from a patient treated with tofacitinib. These TCRs come from a human donor with alopecia areata.

This clone was observed a handful of times. The V call is TRBV7-7, the J call TRBJ2-3, with D perhaps TRBD2 (5 bases). This CDR3 comprises 13 residues. V lost 3 bases to trimming and J lost 1 base, with 5 bases between them. Germline CDR1 and CDR2: SSHAT and FNYEAQ (reference sequence). CDR3 DNA sequence: TGTGCCAGCAGCTTCGGGGGCACAGATACGCAGTATTTT. As protein: CASSFGGTDTQYF.

Concerning this clone itself: Other DNA sequences in the sample encode the same CDR3. V usage is TRBV6-4 and J usage is TRBJ2-1; 8 bases line up with TRBD2. The J segment lost 2 bases and the V segment lost 0 bases, leaving 0 bases of the junction unmatched. The CDR3 is made up of 15 amino acids. The germline CDR1 and CDR2 sequences are MRHNA and SNTAGT. As DNA, the CDR3 is TGTGCCAGCAGTGACTCCGGGGGGGCCTACAATGAGCAGTTCTTC. Its protein is CASSDSGGAYNEQFF.

This clone has a handful of counts. This sequence joins TRBV7-6 and TRBJ1-2; no firm D call. V dropped 8 bases and J dropped 1 base, with 11 bases sitting between them. The CDR3 totals 13 residues. CDR1 and CDR2 from the germline V gene are SGHVS and FNYEAQ. CDR3 amino acids: CASGPEDNYGYTF. The CDR3 DNA reads TGTGCCAGCGGTCCGGAGGATAACTATGGCTACACCTTC.

The chain has TRBV10-3 and TRBJ2-7; unclear D gene. The CDR3 runs to 11 residues. Germline-derived CDR1 and CDR2 are ENHRY and SYGVKD. Trimming pared 6 bases from V and 2 bases from J, leaving 5 bases between. CDR3 loop: CAISGPYEQYF. CDR3 sequence (DNA): TGTGCCATCAGCGGCCCCTACGAGCAGTACTTC.

This chain connects TRBV29-1 to TRBJ2-1; possible D gene TRBD2, 7 bases. Looked up from germline, CDR1 is SQVTM and CDR2 is ANQGSEA. This CDR3 is built from 11 residues. Trimming took off 6 bases at V and 9 bases at J, with 12 bases between the two ends. CDR3 amino acids: CSVFGGAEQFF. DNA for the CDR3: TGCAGCGTGTTTGGGGGGGCTGAGCAGTTCTTC.

The chain links TRBV6-1 to TRBJ2-3; TRBD1 aligns across 7 bases. Trimming removed 6 bases from V and 0 bases from J; junction bases left unmatched: 6. Germline lookup yields CDR1 MNHNS and CDR2 SASEGT. This CDR3 region has 15 residues. The CDR3, as DNA: TGTGCCAGCAGGGGACAGTCAACTAGCACAGATACGCAGTATTTT. Its protein is CASRGQSTSTDTQYF.

The V and J genes are TRBV4-3 and TRBJ2-2; D gene unclear. V was clipped by 4 bases and J by 6 bases, with 9 bases between them. Germline lookup yields CDR1 LGHNA and CDR2 YSLEER. The CDR3 runs to 13 residues. The CDR3 DNA reads TGCGCCAGCAGCCCCCTCATAGCCGGGGAGCTGTTTTTT. This codes for CASSPLIAGELFF.

J is TRBJ2-3 and V is TRBV10-3; TRBD2 matches at 15 bases. J gave up 6 bases and V 6 bases, and 10 bases lay outside the gene matches. Per the germline V gene, CDR1 is ENHRY and CDR2 is SYGVKD. CDR3 size: 17 residues. The CDR3 DNA follows: TGTGCCATCAGGTCGGGACTAGCGGGGGGAGGAGCGGATACGCAGTATTTT. This translates into CAIRSGLAGGGADTQYF.

This clone was found once. This chain uses TRBV5-1 with TRBJ2-3; D unclear. Trimming left V 4 bases short and J 4 bases short, with 13 bases between. CDR1 SGHRS and CDR2 YFSETQ come from the germline V gene. This CDR3 region has 14 residues. The CDR3 loop reads CASSPVGQPDTQYF. CDR3 DNA sequence: TGCGCCAGCAGCCCCGTGGGTCAGCCAGATACGCAGTATTTT. Together with reference TRBV5-1 and TRBJ2-3, the CDR3 gives the full variable domain: KAGVTQTPRYLIKTRGQQVTLSCSPISGHRSVSWYQQTPGQGLQFLFEYFSETQRNKGNFPGRFSGRQFSNSRSEMNVSTLELGDSALYLCASSPVGQPDTQYFGPGTRLTVL.

This chain joins TRBV27 and TRBJ2-7; 7 nucleotides match TRBD1. Looked up from germline, CDR1 is MNHEY and CDR2 is SMNVEV (reference sequence). CDR3 length: 14 amino acids. Losses at the gene ends were 3 bases for V and 3 bases for J; bases not matched to a gene: 5. The CDR3: CASSFSRQGYEQYF. The CDR3 DNA is TGTGCCAGCAGTTTCTCTCGACAGGGCTACGAGCAGTACTTC.

In this sample, this clone is large. The CDR3 DNA follows: TGTGCCAGCAGTGAGGGGGCGACTAATGAAAAACTGTTTTTT. Amino acids: CASSEGATNEKLFF. This chain connects TRBV6-4 to TRBJ1-4, with a possible D match to TRBD1 (6 bases). Germline V gene lookup returns CDR1 MRHNA and CDR2 SNTAGT. Deletions cut 3 bases from V and 2 bases from J, with 7 bases between. CDR3 length: 14 amino acids.

The rearrangement links TRBV27 to TRBJ1-2, with 8 bases fitting TRBD1. J was trimmed by 2 bases and V by 0 bases; bases with no gene match: 8. The CDR3 loop spans 17 amino acids. Germline V gene data show CDR1 as MNHEY and CDR2 as SMNVEV (reference sequence). The CDR3 nucleotides read TGTGCCAGCAGTTTATCAACCGCAGGGGGCTTAAACTATGGCTACACCTTC. Its translation is CASSLSTAGGLNYGYTF.

The genes are TRBV4-3 and TRBJ1-1; no clear D gene. From germline, CDR1 is LGHNA and CDR2 YSLEER. The CDR3 is 15 residues long. Trimming took 0 bases from V and 2 from J, leaving 10 bases between them. The DNA of the CDR3 is TGCGCCAGCAGCCAAGATAAGAGCAGAAACACTGAAGCTTTCTTT. This codes for CASSQDKSRNTEAFF.

The rearrangement joins TRBV2 to TRBJ1-1; possible D gene TRBD1, 5 bases. V lost 1 base, J lost 7 bases, and 10 bases lay in between. Germline CDR1 SNHLY, CDR2 FYNNEI. The CDR3 has 13 amino acids. CDR3 nucleotides: TGTGCCAGCAGTGAAGACAGGTATTATGAAGCTTTCTTT. Translation gives CASSEDRYYEAFF.

The V gene is TRBV6-5, the J gene TRBJ2-7; 8 positions match TRBD1. The CDR3 runs to 14 residues. CDR1 is MNHEY and CDR2 is SVGAGI in the germline V gene. Trimming cost V 7 bases and J 5 bases; bases outside gene matches: 10. The CDR3 loop reads CASKDLRGPHEQYF. DNA of the CDR3: TGTGCCAGCAAGGATCTCAGGGGGCCCCACGAGCAGTACTTC.

The chain carries TRBV7-2 and TRBJ2-1, with TRBD1 identical over 12 bases. V trimming: 6 bases; J trimming: 6 bases; junction bases outside the gene matches: 6. The CDR3 is 15 amino acids. Per germline, CDR1 SGHTA and CDR2 FQGNSA. This CDR3 reads CASSPGTGGVNEQFF. The DNA for the CDR3 is TGTGCCAGCAGTCCTGGGACAGGGGGCGTCAATGAGCAGTTCTTC.

CDR3 loop: CASSLGPEQYF. The CDR3 coding sequence is TGTGCCAGCAGCTTAGGTCCTGAGCAGTACTTC. The chain couples TRBV7-2 to TRBJ2-7, with unresolved D. The CDR3 runs to 11 residues. From germline, CDR1 is SGHTA and CDR2 FQGNSA. V was trimmed by 1 base and J by 7 bases, leaving 5 bases between them.

The CDR3 region has the DNA TGCGCCAGCAGCCAAGATATGGGACGGGCACGCGGTCTGACTTTC. Translation: CASSQDMGRARGLTF. This rearrangement joins TRBV4-3 to TRBJ2-6; the D call may be TRBD1 or TRBD2 (5 bases each). The V gene lost 0 bases and the J gene lost 16 bases, with 19 bases spanning the gap. From germline, CDR1 is LGHNA and CDR2 YSLEER. The CDR3 extends over 15 amino acids.

The CDR3 spells CASLSPGGDGYTF. Written as DNA, the CDR3 is TGTGCCAGCCTCTCACCGGGGGGCGATGGCTACACCTTC. The chain has TRBV27 and TRBJ1-2; weak D call: TRBD1 (6 bases). V was clipped by 8 bases and J by 6 bases, with 16 bases between them. Germline V gives CDR1 MNHEY, CDR2 SMNVEV (reference sequence). This CDR3 contains 13 residues.

V and J are TRBV19 and TRBJ1-1; D possibly corresponds to TRBD1 (5 bases). V lost 5 bases and J lost 2, with 9 bases in between. This CDR3 has 13 amino acids. Germline V lookup: CDR1 LNHDA, CDR2 SQIVND (reference sequence). CDR3 loop: CASSLGQNTEAFF. The CDR3 DNA is TGTGCCAGTAGTCTCGGACAAAACACTGAAGCTTTCTTT. Full variable domain (outside the CDR3, taken from reference TRBV19 and TRBJ1-1): DGGITQSPKYLFRKEGQNVTLSCEQNLNHDAMYWYRQDPGQGLRLIYYSQIVNDFQKGDIAEGYSVSREKKESFPLTVTSAQKNPTAFYLCASSLGQNTEAFFGQGTRLTVV.

The chain is built from TRBV12-5 and TRBJ1-1, with D possibly being TRBD1 (5 bases). The CDR3 length is 14 residues. CDR1 is LGHNT and CDR2 is FRNRAP in the germline V gene. The ends were cut back, 3 bases at V and 4 bases at J, with 12 bases in the middle. CDR3 region: CASGLGAGFTEAFF. In DNA, the CDR3 is TGTGCTAGTGGTTTAGGGGCAGGGTTCACTGAAGCTTTCTTT.

The rearrangement joins TRBV6-5 to TRBJ1-1; 9 nucleotides agree with TRBD1. V shed 8 bases, J shed 0 bases, and the junction held 1 base outside the gene matches. Germline CDR1 reads MNHEY; CDR2 reads SVGAGI. The CDR3 is made up of 13 amino acids. The CDR3 DNA is TGTGCCAGCCGGACAGGGGTGAACACTGAAGCTTTCTTT. Translated: CASRTGVNTEAFF.

The chain joins TRBV9 to TRBJ1-2, with a weak D call TRBD1 (6 bases). The CDR3 sequence is 15 residues long. Germline V gives CDR1 SGDLS, CDR2 YYNGEE. V was pared by 7 bases and J by 6 bases, with 22 bases between. As DNA, the CDR3 is TGTGCCAGCTCTGCCCAGGGGCGCGAGGGAGATGGCTACACCTTC. It encodes CASSAQGREGDGYTF.

The gene calls are TRBV5-6 and TRBJ1-1; D possibly corresponds to TRBD1 (5 bases). The CDR3 has 12 amino acids. With 7 bases removed from V and 9 bases from J, the gap between germline ends came to 16 bases. Per germline, CDR1 SGHDT and CDR2 YYEEEE. CDR3 in amino acids: CASAGATKQAFF. As DNA, the CDR3 is TGTGCCAGCGCCGGGGCGACTAAGCAAGCTTTCTTT.

This chain uses TRBV5-1 with TRBJ1-2; 7 bases are shared with TRBD1. Germline V lookup: CDR1 SGHRS, CDR2 YFSETQ. This CDR3 region has 15 residues. J was trimmed by 2 bases and V by 1 base; bases with no gene match: 5. DNA for the CDR3: TGCGCCAGCAGCTTGAGGACAGGTGACAACTATGGCTACACCTTC. Translated: CASSLRTGDNYGYTF.

The genes are TRBV4-3 and TRBJ1-2; D is perhaps TRBD1 (5 bases). Per the germline V gene, CDR1 is LGHNA and CDR2 is YSLEER. The V and J ends lost 0 bases and 7 bases respectively, with 15 bases between them. This CDR3 is built from 15 residues. The DNA of the CDR3 is TGCGCCAGCAGCCAAGATCGCGTAGGGGTAATTGGCTACACCTTC. The encoded protein is CASSQDRVGVIGYTF.

The chain employs TRBV28 and TRBJ2-3; 13 nucleotides align to TRBD2. The CDR3 has 18 residues. J was trimmed by 1 base and V by 6 bases; bases with no gene match: 10. CDR1 MDHEN and CDR2 SYDVKM come from the germline V gene. The CDR3 spells CASSPNPGTSGGTDTQYF. CDR3 nucleotides: TGTGCCAGCAGCCCTAACCCTGGGACTAGCGGGGGCACAGATACGCAGTATTTT.

The V gene is TRBV7-9, the J gene TRBJ2-1; 10 bases line up with TRBD2. V trimming: 5 bases; J trimming: 2 bases; junction bases outside the gene matches: 9. The CDR3 consists of 17 residues. Germline CDR1 reads SEHNR; CDR2 reads FQNEAQ (reference sequence). CDR3 in DNA: TGTGCCAGCAGCGAACAGAGCGGGGGGGCGGCCTACAATGAGCAGTTCTTC. Translating it yields CASSEQSGGAAYNEQFF.

V and J are TRBV11-2 and TRBJ2-2; weak D call: TRBD1 (5 bases). Trimming pared 5 bases from V and 6 bases from J, leaving 16 bases between. Germline loops: CDR1 SGHAT, CDR2 FQNNGV. This CDR3 contains 15 residues. CDR3 bases: TGTGCCAGCAGCCCCGGAAGGGGTCGGGCCGGGGAGCTGTTTTTT. It specifies CASSPGRGRAGELFF.

V and J are TRBV27 and TRBJ2-4, with D perhaps matching TRBD1 or TRBD2 (5 bases each). Germline V CDR1 and CDR2: MNHEY, SMNVEV (reference sequence). The CDR3 runs to 15 residues. V was shortened by 4 bases and J by 2 bases, with 12 bases between the two germline ends. The CDR3 reads CASSSRERSKNIQYF. The CDR3, as DNA: TGTGCCAGCAGTTCCAGGGAGCGGTCCAAAAACATTCAGTACTTC.